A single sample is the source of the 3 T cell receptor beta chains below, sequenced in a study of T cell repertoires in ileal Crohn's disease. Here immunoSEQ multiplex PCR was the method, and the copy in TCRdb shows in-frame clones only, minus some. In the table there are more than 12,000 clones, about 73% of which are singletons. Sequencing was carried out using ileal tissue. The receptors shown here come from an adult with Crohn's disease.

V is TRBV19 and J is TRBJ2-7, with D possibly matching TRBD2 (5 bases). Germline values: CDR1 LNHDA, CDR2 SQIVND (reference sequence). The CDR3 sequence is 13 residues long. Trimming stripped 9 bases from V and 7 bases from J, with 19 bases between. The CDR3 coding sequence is TGTGCCAGGGACGGGCAGAGGGCGAGGGAGCAGTACTTC. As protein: CARDGQRAREQYF.

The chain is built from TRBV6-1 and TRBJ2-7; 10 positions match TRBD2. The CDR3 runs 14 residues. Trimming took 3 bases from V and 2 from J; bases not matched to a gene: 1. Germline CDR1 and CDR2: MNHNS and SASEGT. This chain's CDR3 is CASSELAGAYEQYF. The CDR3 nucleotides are TGTGCCAGCAGTGAGCTAGCGGGGGCCTACGAGCAGTACTTC.

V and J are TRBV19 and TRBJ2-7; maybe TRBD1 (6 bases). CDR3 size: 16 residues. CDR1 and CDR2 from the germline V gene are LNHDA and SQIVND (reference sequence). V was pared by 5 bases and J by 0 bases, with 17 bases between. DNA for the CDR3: TGTGCCAGTAGTGCGACACCGGGACAAACCTCCTACGAGCAGTACTTC. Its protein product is CASSATPGQTSYEQYF.